Reported below is one TCR beta chain. The antigen is undetermined. The data are from a study of T cell responses to AZD1222 COVID-19 vaccine. Study-wide results and caveats: In the spike-specific TCR repertoire, nearly half reportedly target unmutated variant regions.

TCRdb keeps only in-frame clones here, not all; method: immunoSEQ multiplex PCR. Among about 130,000 clones listed, 85% to 95% were seen once. This CDR3 contains 15 residues. V was shortened by 5 bases and J by 6 bases, with 17 bases between the two germline ends. The germline V gene encodes CDR1 MNHEY and CDR2 SVGEGT. This sequence was found in an adult in good health. V and J are TRBV6-2 or TRBV6-3 and TRBJ1-5; perhaps TRBD1 as D (6 bases). The specimen comprised peripheral blood, sampled on day 0 of AZD1222 vaccination. The CDR3: CASSPGGPQGQPQHF. In DNA form, the CDR3 reads TGTGCCAGCAGTCCGGGGGGGCCACAGGGTCAGCCCCAGCATTTT.